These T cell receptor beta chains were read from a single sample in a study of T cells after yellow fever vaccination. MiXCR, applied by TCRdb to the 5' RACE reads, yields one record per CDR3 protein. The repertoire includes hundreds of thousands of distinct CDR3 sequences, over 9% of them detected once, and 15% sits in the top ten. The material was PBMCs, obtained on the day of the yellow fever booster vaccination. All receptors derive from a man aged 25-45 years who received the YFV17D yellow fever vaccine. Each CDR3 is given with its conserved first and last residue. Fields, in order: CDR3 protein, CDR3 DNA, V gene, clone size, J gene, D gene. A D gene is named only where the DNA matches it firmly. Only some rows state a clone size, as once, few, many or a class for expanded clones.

CAGDPRTDTGELFF,TGTGCCGGGGACCCGAGGACGGACACCGGGGAGCTGTTTTTT,TRBV30,.,TRBJ2-2,.
CSARTERFATQYF,TGCAGTGCCCGAACGGAAAGGTTTGCTACGCAGTATTTT,TRBV20-1,few,TRBJ2-3,.
CASSGTGDNYGYTF,TGTGCCAGCAGCGGGACAGGGGATAACTATGGCTACACCTTC,TRBV11-2,few,TRBJ1-2,TRBD1
CASIPRRRREGYSGEKLFF,TGTGCCAGCATCCCGCGCCGACGGAGGGAAGGATATTCGGGTGAAAAACTGTTTTTT,TRBV11-2,.,TRBJ1-4,.
CAWRRSGANVLTF,TGTGCCTGGAGGAGGTCTGGGGCCAACGTCCTGACTTTC,TRBV30,.,TRBJ2-6,.
CASSIPPSGRGFTDTQYF,TGTGCCAGTAGTATACCGCCTAGCGGGAGAGGGTTTACAGATACGCAGTATTTT,TRBV19,few,TRBJ2-3,TRBD2
CASSQEMGATNTEAFF,TGCGCCAGCAGCCAAGAAATGGGAGCGACGAACACTGAAGCTTTCTTT,TRBV4-3,once,TRBJ1-1,.
CASSQDPSGMDTQYF,TGTGCCAGCAGCCAAGATCCTAGCGGGATGGATACGCAGTATTTT,TRBV3-1,.,TRBJ2-3,TRBD2
CSARDQTSANYNEQFF,TGCAGTGCTAGAGACCAAACTAGCGCTAACTACAATGAGCAGTTCTTC,TRBV20-1,many,TRBJ2-1,TRBD2
CATSRRQVKGETQYF,TGTGCCACAAGCCGAAGACAGGTCAAGGGAGAGACCCAGTACTTC,TRBV27,few,TRBJ2-5,.
CASSFEAGNYNEQFF,TGTGCCAGCAGCTTCGAAGCGGGGAACTACAATGAGCAGTTCTTC,TRBV11-1,.,TRBJ2-1,TRBD2
CASSQVQFGEKLFF,TGCGCCAGCAGCCAAGTACAGTTTGGGGAAAAACTGTTTTTT,TRBV4-3,few,TRBJ1-4,.
CASRDAGWAQPQHF,TGTGCCAGCAGGGACGCAGGGTGGGCACAGCCCCAGCATTTT,TRBV6-1,few,TRBJ1-5,.
CSVPDRARYNEQFF,TGCAGCGTTCCTGACAGGGCTCGCTACAATGAGCAGTTCTTC,TRBV29-1,.,TRBJ2-1,TRBD1
CSGSHGPSTDTQYF,TGCAGCGGAAGTCACGGACCTAGCACAGATACGCAGTATTTT,TRBV29-1,few,TRBJ2-3,.
CASSQLGGENEQFF,TGTGCCAGCAGCCAATTAGGGGGGGAGAATGAGCAGTTCTTC,TRBV7-3,.,TRBJ2-1,.
CASSSGGLAGKTQYF,TGCGCCAGCAGCTCGGGGGGGCTAGCGGGGAAAACGCAGTATTTT,TRBV4-3,few,TRBJ2-3,TRBD2
CASSRRVVGTDTQYF,TGTGCCAGCAGTCGGCGGGTTGTCGGCACAGATACGCAGTATTTT,TRBV12-3/TRBV12-4,.,TRBJ2-3,.
CASSLVDLYTEAFF,TGTGCCAGCAGCTTAGTCGACTTGTACACTGAAGCTTTCTTT,TRBV7-8,.,TRBJ1-1,.
CASSGGSLAAGNYNEQFF,TGCGCCAGCAGCGGGGGGAGTTTGGCGGCCGGAAACTACAATGAGCAGTTCTTC,TRBV5-1,few,TRBJ2-1,.
CASSSRGRGETQYF,TGTGCCAGCAGTAGCCGCGGGAGAGGAGAGACCCAGTACTTC,TRBV27,few,TRBJ2-5,TRBD2
CASSHLAPSSSYNEQFF,TGTGCCAGCAGCCACTTAGCTCCCAGTAGCTCCTACAATGAGCAGTTCTTC,TRBV3-1,many,TRBJ2-1,.
CATGRTDSYEQYF,TGTGCCACCGGGAGGACTGATTCCTACGAGCAGTACTTC,TRBV6-6,.,TRBJ2-7,TRBD2
CASRPTGLTQPQHF,TGTGCCAGCAGGCCAACAGGGTTAACTCAGCCCCAGCATTTT,TRBV12-3/TRBV12-4,.,TRBJ1-5,.
CASSETLSGTGSSTQYF,TGTGCCAGTAGCGAAACCCTTTCCGGGACAGGTTCGTCGACCCAGTACTTC,TRBV19,few,TRBJ2-5,TRBD1
CASSPPGLGLFSFF,TGTGCCAGCAGTCCCCCGGGGTTGGGTCTATTTTCTTTCTTT,TRBV28,few,TRBJ1-1,.
CASSPRPITKTGEQYF,TGTGCCAGCAGCCCCCGTCCCATCACGAAGACGGGCGAGCAGTACTTC,TRBV7-2,few,TRBJ2-7,.
CSSSQDRLAASTDTQYF,TGTTCCAGCAGCCAAGATCGGCTAGCGGCTAGCACAGATACGCAGTATTTT,TRBV3-1,.,TRBJ2-3,TRBD2
CASKRTSGSYEQFF,TGTGCCAGCAAGCGGACTAGCGGGAGCTATGAGCAGTTCTTC,TRBV28,.,TRBJ2-1,TRBD2
CASRARDSSYNEQFF,TGTGCCAGCAGGGCCCGGGACAGCTCCTACAATGAGCAGTTCTTC,TRBV12-3/TRBV12-4,.,TRBJ2-1,TRBD1
CSARREGSTGELFF,TGCAGTGCCAGGCGGGAGGGGAGCACCGGGGAGCTGTTTTTT,TRBV20-1,few,TRBJ2-2,TRBD2
CASSLRASGTGANVLTF,TGCGCCAGCAGCTTGCGGGCTAGCGGGACTGGGGCCAACGTCCTGACTTTC,TRBV5-1,many,TRBJ2-6,TRBD2
CASSLGAHRAFF,TGTGCCAGCAGCTTAGGAGCCCACAGAGCTTTCTTT,TRBV7-2,few,TRBJ1-1,.
CASSAGQGANTGELFF,TGTGCCAGCAGCGCCGGACAGGGCGCGAACACCGGGGAGCTGTTTTTT,TRBV9,few,TRBJ2-2,TRBD1
CASSPSRADTQYF,TGTGCCAGCAGCCCATCGAGGGCAGATACGCAGTATTTT,TRBV27,many,TRBJ2-3,.